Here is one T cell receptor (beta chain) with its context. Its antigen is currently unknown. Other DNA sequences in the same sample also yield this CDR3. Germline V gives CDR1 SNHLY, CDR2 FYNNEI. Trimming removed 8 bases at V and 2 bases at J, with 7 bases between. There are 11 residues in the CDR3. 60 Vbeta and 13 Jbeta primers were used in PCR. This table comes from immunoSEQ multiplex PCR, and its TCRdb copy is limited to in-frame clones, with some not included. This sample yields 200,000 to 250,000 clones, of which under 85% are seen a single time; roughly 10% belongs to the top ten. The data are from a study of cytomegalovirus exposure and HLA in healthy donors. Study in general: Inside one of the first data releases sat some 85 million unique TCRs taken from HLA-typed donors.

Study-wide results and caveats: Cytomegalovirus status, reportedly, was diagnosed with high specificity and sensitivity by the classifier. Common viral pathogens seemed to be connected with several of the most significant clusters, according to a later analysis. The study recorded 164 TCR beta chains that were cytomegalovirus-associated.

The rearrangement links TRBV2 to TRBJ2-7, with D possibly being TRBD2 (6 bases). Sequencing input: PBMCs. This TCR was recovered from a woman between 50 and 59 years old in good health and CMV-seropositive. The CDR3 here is CASRETYEQYF. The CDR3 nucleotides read TGTGCCAGCCGGGAGACCTACGAGCAGTACTTC.